The TCR beta chain described here comes from a study of patients and donors after allogeneic stem cell transplantation. This CDR3 spans 15 amino acids. The germline CDR1 and CDR2 sequences are KGHDR and SFDVKD. V lost 2 bases and J lost 8, with 17 bases in between. TCRdb re-derived calls from the RT-PCR reads in MiXCR, one entry per CDR3 protein. The data contain 30,000 to 40,000 distinct CDR3 sequences, about two fifths of them seen just once; the ten biggest clones take up over 60%. The chain joins TRBV24-1 to TRBJ1-2; D ambiguous. The TCR was taken from a human donor who was either an allogeneic HSCT recipient or a stem cell or donor lymphocyte infusion donor (not recorded which). It is not recorded whose cells these are; they may come from a transplant donor. The sequenced material came from blood, either unsorted or a sorted T cell fraction (not recorded which). This chain's CDR3 is CATSDSVFGPEGYTF. In nucleotides, the CDR3 is TGTGCCACCAGTGATTCGGTGTTTGGGCCGGAGGGCTACACCTTC.